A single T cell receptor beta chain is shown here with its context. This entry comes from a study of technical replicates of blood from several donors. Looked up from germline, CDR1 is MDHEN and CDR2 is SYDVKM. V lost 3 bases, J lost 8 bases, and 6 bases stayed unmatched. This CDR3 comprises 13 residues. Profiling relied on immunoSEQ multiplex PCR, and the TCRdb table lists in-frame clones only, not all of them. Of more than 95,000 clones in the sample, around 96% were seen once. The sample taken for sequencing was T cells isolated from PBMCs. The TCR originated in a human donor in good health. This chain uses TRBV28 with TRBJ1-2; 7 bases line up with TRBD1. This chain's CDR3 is CASSFGQADGYTF. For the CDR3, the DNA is TGTGCCAGCAGTTTCGGACAGGCAGACGGCTACACCTTC.